Listed below are T cell receptor beta chains from one sample, sequenced in a study of blood T cells in healthy people across ages. TCRdb recomputed calls from the 5' RACE reads with MiXCR, one row per CDR3 protein. The sample contains around 280,000 distinct CDR3 sequences, roughly 26% of which appear only once. What was sequenced was blood. These receptors were obtained from a woman in her 70s in good health. Both conserved end residues are part of each CDR3.

j_gene: TRBJ2-4; v_gene: TRBV20-1; CDR3aa: CSARGQGGTIQYF
j_gene: TRBJ2-4; v_gene: TRBV28; CDR3aa: CASRGQEGRAKNIQYF
j_gene: TRBJ2-7; v_gene: TRBV4-1; CDR3aa: CASSQYVGGDEQYF
j_gene: TRBJ2-1; v_gene: TRBV5-1; CDR3aa: CASSLRTSGGINEQFF
j_gene: TRBJ2-5; v_gene: TRBV12-3/TRBV12-4; CDR3aa: CASSFSSAWVTQYF
j_gene: -; v_gene: TRBV6-2/TRBV6-3; CDR3aa: CASRYSVSQQFF
j_gene: TRBJ2-7; v_gene: TRBV5-1; CDR3aa: CASSQLAGDVEQYF
j_gene: TRBJ2-1; v_gene: TRBV2; CDR3aa: CASTSGQDNEQFF
j_gene: TRBJ2-3; v_gene: TRBV6-2/TRBV6-3; CDR3aa: CASTPEVGRADTQYF
j_gene: -; v_gene: TRBV7-2; CDR3aa: CASSRPSGGAEQFF
j_gene: TRBJ1-1; v_gene: TRBV18; CDR3aa: CASSPFHNTEAFF
j_gene: TRBJ2-7; v_gene: TRBV6-2/TRBV6-3; CDR3aa: CASSRLAGLEQYF
j_gene: TRBJ1-5; v_gene: TRBV4-1; CDR3aa: CASSLEGQALGSNQPQHF
j_gene: TRBJ1-6; v_gene: TRBV4-1; CDR3aa: CASSQDLGRVTISPLHF
j_gene: TRBJ2-3; v_gene: TRBV27; CDR3aa: CASSSLGGTGSTDTQYF
j_gene: TRBJ1-2; v_gene: TRBV3-1; CDR3aa: CASSWTGFDGYTF
j_gene: TRBJ2-7; v_gene: TRBV18; CDR3aa: CASSQLSPGQDEQYF
j_gene: TRBJ1-5; v_gene: TRBV6-6; CDR3aa: CASSSQGEVGQPQHF
j_gene: TRBJ2-2; v_gene: TRBV7-6; CDR3aa: CASSLYTLVNTGELFF
j_gene: TRBJ1-4; v_gene: TRBV11-2; CDR3aa: CASSPMGQGNEKLFF
j_gene: TRBJ1-3; v_gene: TRBV4-3; CDR3aa: CASSQARGNTIYF
j_gene: TRBJ1-6; v_gene: TRBV5-1; CDR3aa: CASSSTGENSPLHF
j_gene: TRBJ2-3; v_gene: TRBV29-1; CDR3aa: CSVEDGSGRIDTQYF
j_gene: TRBJ2-7; v_gene: TRBV29-1; CDR3aa: CSAGTSGNSYEQYF
j_gene: TRBJ2-1; v_gene: TRBV4-3; CDR3aa: CASSQGTGYTSNSYNEQFF
j_gene: TRBJ2-7; v_gene: TRBV4-1; CDR3aa: CASSQVSSGSYEQYF
j_gene: TRBJ2-7; v_gene: TRBV6-2/TRBV6-3; CDR3aa: CASSYERAGGYEQYF
j_gene: TRBJ2-1; v_gene: TRBV20-1; CDR3aa: CSARGGGFYNEQFF
j_gene: -; v_gene: TRBV20-1; CDR3aa: CSAAVAGGYEQYF
j_gene: TRBJ2-5; v_gene: TRBV20-1; CDR3aa: CSARRFRAGHIQETQYF
j_gene: TRBJ2-7; v_gene: TRBV28; CDR3aa: CASSPYSLTYEQYF
j_gene: TRBJ2-7; v_gene: TRBV20-1; CDR3aa: CSAGASGRSDEQYF
j_gene: TRBJ2-5; v_gene: TRBV7-9; CDR3aa: CASSSAGQAETQYF
j_gene: TRBJ2-4; v_gene: TRBV2; CDR3aa: CASQTDSNKNIQYF
j_gene: -; v_gene: TRBV12-3/TRBV12-4; CDR3aa: CASRRTTGREQFF
j_gene: TRBJ1-5; v_gene: TRBV25-1; CDR3aa: CASSKGSGAQPQHF
j_gene: TRBJ1-5; v_gene: TRBV27; CDR3aa: CASSFGTENDQPQHF
j_gene: TRBJ1-5; v_gene: TRBV20-1; CDR3aa: CSARPSNAGGGNQPQHF
j_gene: TRBJ2-7; v_gene: TRBV7-9; CDR3aa: CAGTPRSSTEEQYF
j_gene: TRBJ2-5; v_gene: TRBV20-1; CDR3aa: CSASQAETQYF
j_gene: TRBJ1-6; v_gene: TRBV3-1; CDR3aa: CASSQDGSPLHF
j_gene: TRBJ2-3; v_gene: TRBV21-1; CDR3aa: CASTLPRGTQYF
j_gene: TRBJ2-7; v_gene: TRBV20-1; CDR3aa: CSAAKAGGYGQYF
j_gene: TRBJ1-4; v_gene: TRBV9; CDR3aa: CASSRGQGADEELFF
j_gene: TRBJ2-2; v_gene: TRBV11-2; CDR3aa: CASSVRRIPGLAGGRNTGELFF
j_gene: TRBJ2-3; v_gene: TRBV28; CDR3aa: CASSNTGEGTDTQYF
j_gene: -; v_gene: TRBV28; CDR3aa: CASAPGVYNEQFF
j_gene: TRBJ1-5; v_gene: TRBV18; CDR3aa: CASSPSNRGMEPQHF
j_gene: TRBJ2-5; v_gene: TRBV20-1; CDR3aa: CSARFSSQETQYF
j_gene: TRBJ1-2; v_gene: TRBV11-2; CDR3aa: CASSLNPGYLRGGGAGGYTF
j_gene: TRBJ2-5; v_gene: TRBV7-2; CDR3aa: CASSLEGLAGGRETQYF
j_gene: TRBJ2-7; v_gene: TRBV7-8; CDR3aa: CASRHLRGAPDEQYF
j_gene: TRBJ1-2; v_gene: TRBV11-2; CDR3aa: CASSLEQMVGYTF
j_gene: TRBJ2-7; v_gene: TRBV18; CDR3aa: CASSLPGQGSYEQYF
j_gene: TRBJ2-5; v_gene: TRBV7-2; CDR3aa: CASSLSGQKTQETQYF
j_gene: TRBJ2-1; v_gene: TRBV12-3/TRBV12-4; CDR3aa: CASSFLGSGQFF
j_gene: TRBJ1-1; v_gene: TRBV7-9; CDR3aa: CASSLDGITEAFF